These 24 T cell receptor beta chains were all obtained from the same sample, sequenced in a study of CD8 T cells in ankylosing spondylitis. TCRdb processed the 5' RACE reads anew with MiXCR; each CDR3 protein has one entry. The sample lists roughly 30,000 distinct CDR3 sequences; approximately 28% were seen once. Sequenced material: synovial fluid, either unsorted or a sorted T cell fraction (not recorded which). Receptor source: a male donor with ankylosing spondylitis.

The V and J genes are TRBV7-9 and TRBJ2-1, with a tentative D call TRBD1 (6 bases). This CDR3 has 15 amino acids. Trimming left V 5 bases short and J 0 bases short, with 11 bases between. Germline V gene lookup returns CDR1 SEHNR and CDR2 FQNEAQ (reference sequence). The CDR3: CASSPTGTSYNEQFF. The CDR3 coding sequence is TGTGCCAGCAGCCCTACAGGGACCTCCTACAATGAGCAGTTCTTC.

This clonotype was seen only a few times. J is TRBJ1-2 and V is TRBV30; weak D call: TRBD1 (5 bases). CDR3 length equals 13 residues. Trimming removed 4 bases at V and 4 bases at J, with 13 bases between. Germline CDR1 is GTSNPN and CDR2 is SVGIG (reference sequence). The CDR3 sequence is CAWTYGTAYGYTF. The CDR3 DNA is TGTGCCTGGACATACGGGACCGCCTATGGCTACACCTTC.

The V and J genes are TRBV5-4 and TRBJ2-3, with TRBD2 matching over 7 bases. The CDR3 has 15 amino acids. J lost 0 bases, V lost 4 bases, and 5 bases had no gene match. CDR1 is SGHNT and CDR2 is YYREEE in the germline V gene (reference sequence). The CDR3 here is CASSIAGISTDTQYF. CDR3 bases: TGTGCCAGCAGCATAGCGGGCATAAGCACAGATACGCAGTATTTT.

This clonotype occurred a few times. The chain combines TRBV4-1 with TRBJ1-2, with D perhaps matching TRBD1 (5 bases). Germline-derived CDR1 and CDR2 are MGHRA and YSYEKL. Deletions cut 0 bases from V and 2 bases from J, with 16 bases between. The CDR3 runs 17 residues. This CDR3 is CASSQELSAGRNYGYTF. CDR3 sequence (DNA): TGCGCCAGCAGCCAAGAACTGTCGGCAGGGCGAAACTATGGCTACACCTTC.

This clonotype was counted only a few times. The chain uses TRBV10-2 and TRBJ2-1; 11 bases are shared with TRBD2. Germline V gene sequence: CDR1 WSHSY, CDR2 SAAADI. The CDR3 extends over 14 amino acids. V lost 3 bases and J lost 9; bases outside the gene matches: 4. The DNA of the CDR3 is TGCGCCAGCAGTGATAGCGGGAGGGCCTCTGAGCAGTTCTTC. Residues: CASSDSGRASEQFF.

The chain couples TRBV11-2 to TRBJ2-7, with D possibly TRBD1 on 6 matching bases. The CDR3 covers 14 residues. Trimming took off 1 base at V and 2 bases at J, with 9 bases between the two ends. Germline loops: CDR1 SGHAT, CDR2 FQNNGV. CDR3 sequence reads: CASSLGTGTYEQYF. CDR3 nucleotides: TGTGCCAGCAGCTTAGGTACAGGGACCTACGAGCAGTACTTC.

In DNA form, the CDR3 reads TGTGCCAGCACTGCCGGAGGGGCGGGAAACACCATATATTTT. Amino acids: CASTAGGAGNTIYF. The rearrangement uses TRBV7-9 and TRBJ1-3; a possible D gene is TRBD1 (5 bases). CDR1 is SEHNR, CDR2 FQNEAQ, per germline (reference sequence). The V end lost 7 bases, the J end lost 4 bases, and 14 bases lay between the germline ends. This CDR3 is 14 amino acids long.

This clonotype was seen ten or more times. The chain recombines TRBV7-9 with TRBJ2-7, with 12 positions matching TRBD2. With V trimmed by 5 bases and J by 5 bases, 7 bases remained unmatched. CDR3 length equals 15 residues. The germline V gene encodes CDR1 SEHNR and CDR2 FQNEAQ (reference sequence). Written as DNA, the CDR3 is TGTGCCAGCAGCCACCGGACTAGCGGGAATGACGAGCAGTACTTC. Translation: CASSHRTSGNDEQYF.

The J gene is TRBJ1-5, the V gene TRBV20-1; 9 bases map to TRBD1. Germline V CDR1 and CDR2: DFQATT, SNEGSKA (reference sequence). V shed 0 bases, J shed 6 bases, and the junction held 6 bases outside the gene matches. The CDR3 runs to 15 residues. The CDR3 sequence is CSARDWGTGRQPQHF. CDR3 in DNA: TGCAGTGCTAGAGATTGGGGGACAGGGCGTCAGCCCCAGCATTTT.

Ten or more counts support this clonotype. The chain joins TRBV24-1 to TRBJ2-3; TRBD2 matches at 14 bases. Germline CDR1 and CDR2: KGHDR and SFDVKD. Trimming took 6 bases from V and 0 from J; bases not matched to a gene: 7. The CDR3 is made up of 18 amino acids. CDR3 nucleotide sequence: TGTGCCACCAGTAAAACCGGGACTAGCGGGAGTAGCACAGATACGCAGTATTTT. The encoded protein is CATSKTGTSGSSTDTQYF.

V is TRBV6-5 and J is TRBJ1-4; 7 nucleotides line up with TRBD1. V lost 4 bases to trimming and J lost 8 bases; unmatched junction nucleotides: 13. In germline, CDR1 is MNHEY, CDR2 SVGAGI. The CDR3 runs 16 residues. DNA of the CDR3: TGTGCCAGCAGTTCGCTTAGAAGGGGGCTTGCGGAAAAACTGTTTTTT. It yields the protein CASSSLRRGLAEKLFF.

This clonotype showed up many times. The chain has TRBV9 and TRBJ2-3, with unresolved D. The germline CDR1 and CDR2 sequences are SGDLS and YYNGEE. V was trimmed by 0 bases and J by 0 bases, leaving 8 bases between them. This CDR3 spans 15 amino acids. In DNA, the CDR3 is TGTGCCAGCAGCGTAGAGTACTTTAGCACAGATACGCAGTATTTT. Its protein product is CASSVEYFSTDTQYF.

A few counts support this clonotype. The V gene is TRBV18, the J gene TRBJ2-1, with D hard to call. V lost 3 bases and J lost 2, with 14 bases in between. This CDR3 comprises 16 residues. Germline V gene sequence: CDR1 KGHSH, CDR2 LQKENI. The CDR3 DNA reads as TGTGCCAGCTCACCTCCGACAACCACCCCCTACAATGAGCAGTTCTTC. This encodes CASSPPTTTPYNEQFF.

This clonotype has a handful of counts. The chain links TRBV12-3 or TRBV12-4 to TRBJ1-1; 7 bases align to TRBD1. CDR3 size: 15 residues. The ends lost 4 bases at V and 7 bases at J; junction bases unmatched: 12. CDR3 protein: CASSSRDSPFSEAFF. The DNA of the CDR3 is TGTGCCAGCAGTTCCCGGGACAGCCCTTTTAGTGAAGCTTTCTTT.

This chain connects TRBV2 to TRBJ2-7, with a possible D match to TRBD1 (5 bases). CDR3 length: 14 amino acids. CDR1 and CDR2 (germline): SNHLY, FYNNEI. Between the trimmed V and J ends, which lost 11 bases and 7 bases, there was a span of 24 bases. CDR3: CAAKLAGLKGEQYV. CDR3 nucleotide sequence: TGTGCCGCAAAATTAGCAGGGCTTAAGGGGGAGCAGTACGTC.

This clonotype has a count of ten or more. The J gene is TRBJ2-7, the V gene TRBV13; D uncertain. Germline V lookup: CDR1 PRHDT, CDR2 FYEKMQ (reference sequence). The V gene lost 5 bases and the J gene lost 7 bases, with 12 bases spanning the gap. The CDR3 consists of 12 residues. DNA for the CDR3: TGTGCCAGCAGCCGGCTTATCCCTGAGCAGTACTTC. Amino acids: CASSRLIPEQYF. The full variable domain, its missing parts supplied by reference TRBV13 and TRBJ2-7, is AAGVIQSPRHLIKEKRETATLKCYPIPRHDTVYWYQQGPGQDPQFLISFYEKMQSDKGSIPDRFSAQQFSDYHSELNMSSLELGDSALYFCASSRLIPEQYFGPGTRLTVT.

The chain employs TRBV14 and TRBJ2-7; the match to TRBD1 covers 11 bases. Per germline, CDR1 SGHDN and CDR2 FVKESK. The CDR3 has 14 residues. V was clipped by 4 bases and J by 3 bases; unmatched bases: 2. The CDR3 loop reads CASSRGTGGYEQYV. The CDR3, as DNA: TGTGCCAGCAGCCGGGGGACAGGGGGCTACGAGCAGTACGTC.

This clonotype was observed many times. The gene calls are TRBV5-6 and TRBJ1-5; D remains unclear. The CDR3 length is 14 residues. Germline V CDR1 and CDR2: SGHDT, YYEEEE. V lost 2 bases, J lost 0 bases, and 6 bases lay in between. The CDR3 DNA reads as TGTGCCAGCAGCTTAAGCAATAGCAATCAGCCCCAGCATTTT. This codes for CASSLSNSNQPQHF. The whole variable domain, filled in from reference TRBV5-6 and TRBJ1-5, reads DAGVTQSPTHLIKTRGQQVTLRCSPKSGHDTVSWYQQALGQGPQFIFQYYEEEERQRGNFPDRFSGHQFPNYSSELNVNALLLGDSALYLCASSLSNSNQPQHFGDGTRLSIL.

This clonotype was detected ten times or more. CDR3 bases: TGTGCCAGCAGCTTAGCCAGCCGAATCGAGCAGTACTTC. Protein sequence: CASSLASRIEQYF. The rearrangement joins TRBV7-8 to TRBJ2-7; no clear D. The germline V and J ends were trimmed by 0 bases and 6 bases, with 9 bases remaining between them. The CDR3 loop spans 13 amino acids. CDR1 and CDR2 from the germline V gene are SGHVS and FQNEAQ.

The V gene is TRBV6-1, the J gene TRBJ2-1, with 11 positions matching TRBD2. From germline, CDR1 is MNHNS and CDR2 SASEGT. After removal of 11 bases from V and 9 bases from J, the junction contained 9 bases not matched to a gene. The CDR3 spans 13 residues. This CDR3 is CASRTSGSLEQFF. CDR3 bases: TGTGCCTCCAGGACTAGCGGGTCTCTTGAGCAGTTCTTC.

The CDR3 DNA reads TGTGCCAGCAGTATGGGAATTTCTTTCGAGCAGTACTTC. This gives the protein CASSMGISFEQYF. The chain joins TRBV27 to TRBJ2-7; D gene ambiguous. This CDR3 is 13 amino acids long. Deletions cut 5 bases from V and 6 bases from J, with 14 bases between. The germline V gene has CDR1 MNHEY and CDR2 SMNVEV (reference sequence).

In its sample, this clonotype ranks as medium-sized. The gene calls are TRBV12-3 or TRBV12-4 and TRBJ1-2; D is unclear. The CDR3 loop spans 14 amino acids. V was trimmed by 7 bases and J by 7 bases, leaving 19 bases between them. CDR3 sequence reads: CASTSGGGYRGYTF. The CDR3 nucleotides are TGTGCCAGCACGTCGGGCGGAGGGTACCGTGGCTACACCTTC.

V usage is TRBV5-1 and J usage is TRBJ2-2; a possible D gene is TRBD1 (6 bases). The germline gives CDR1 SGHRS, CDR2 YFSETQ. This CDR3 spans 12 amino acids. The V and J ends lost 9 bases and 4 bases respectively, with 10 bases between them. The CDR3 DNA follows: TGCGCCACCGGACAGATCACCGGGGAGCTGTTTTTT. Translation: CATGQITGELFF.

This chain joins TRBV28 and TRBJ2-6; D call uncertain. V was pared by 3 bases and J by 2 bases, with 8 bases between. The CDR3 runs to 15 residues. Germline-derived CDR1 and CDR2 are MDHEN and SYDVKM. The CDR3 nucleotides are TGTGCCAGCAGTTTGGAAGAAACTGGGGCCAACGTCCTGACTTTC. Its protein is CASSLEETGANVLTF.